The rows below give T cell receptor beta chains drawn from one sample of a study of blood T cell repertoires in COVID-19. Using immunoSEQ multiplex PCR, the repertoire was profiled, and TCRdb retains in-frame clones only, with some absent. The sample shows some 200,000 clones, around four fifths of them seen only once. Sequenced input: peripheral blood. These receptors originate from a woman older than 75 with COVID-19, enrolled during active disease. The CDR3 runs from the conserved cysteine through the conserved F or W. Each record gives: J gene, D gene, clone size, V gene, CDR3 DNA, CDR3 protein. The D gene is left open where the match is weak. For some rows the clone size is stated as once, few or many, or as a class when expanded; others skip it.

TRBJ2-1 - - TRBV19 TGTGCCAGTAGTCCCGTAGACAGACCTTACAATGAGCAGTTCTTC CASSPVDRPYNEQFF
TRBJ1-5 TRBD1 - TRBV19 TGTGCCAGTAGTCGAGGACAGGGTCTGAGTTATCAGCCCCAGCATTTT CASSRGQGLSYQPQHF
TRBJ2-2 TRBD2 once TRBV29-1 TGCAGCGTTTCCTTAGCTAGCGGATACACCGGGGAGCTGTTTTTT CSVSLASGYTGELFF
TRBJ2-7 - - TRBV28 TGTGCCAGCAGGCCTACAGGGAGGGACGCCTACGAGCAGTACTTC CASRPTGRDAYEQYF
TRBJ1-6 - - TRBV28 TGTGCCAGCAGTTTAAGGGGGGGTAGTTCACCCCTCCACTTT CASSLRGGSSPLHF
TRBJ1-5 - - TRBV9 TGTGCCAGCAGCGCAGGGCGGGGACGCAATCAGCCCCAGCATTTT CASSAGRGRNQPQHF
TRBJ2-5 - - TRBV5-1 TGCGCCAGCAGCCAGTCGAATGGAGAGACCCAGTACTTC CASSQSNGETQYF
TRBJ1-6 TRBD1 - TRBV2 TGTGCCAGCAGGAAATTCCCGGGACAGAGCTCCTATAATTCACCCCTCCACTTT CASRKFPGQSSYNSPLHF
TRBJ2-3 - - TRBV5-1 TGCGCCAGCATGGTAGATCCTAGCACAGATACGCAGTATTTT CASMVDPSTDTQYF
TRBJ1-2 - once TRBV27 TGTGCCAGCAGTTTGAGGGTGGGATCGGGCGGCTACACCTTC CASSLRVGSGGYTF
TRBJ2-7 TRBD2 - TRBV18 TGTGCCAGCTCACCGGGACTAGCGGGGGAAGGGGAGCAGTACTTC CASSPGLAGEGEQYF
TRBJ2-3 - - TRBV28 TGTGCCAGCTACTGGGCCGGGGGCACAGATACGCAGTATTTT CASYWAGGTDTQYF
TRBJ1-2 - few TRBV7-2 TGTGCCAGCAGCTCGACAGTTTACTATGGCTACACCTTC CASSSTVYYGYTF
TRBJ1-2 - - TRBV27 TGTGCCAGCAGTTTAAAGGCAGGAGGACTCGGGAACTATGGCTACACCTTC CASSLKAGGLGNYGYTF
TRBJ1-3 - - TRBV5-6 TGTGCCAGCAGCTTGGATTGGACAAGCGGAAACACCATATATTTT CASSLDWTSGNTIYF
TRBJ2-1 TRBD2 - TRBV18 TGTGCCAGCTCACCACCTACGGGGGGTATCTACAATGAGCAGTTCTTC CASSPPTGGIYNEQFF
TRBJ1-5 - - TRBV3-1/TRBV3-2 TGTGCCAGCAGCCAGGGACTGGATCAGCCCCAGCATTTT CASSQGLDQPQHF
TRBJ2-4 TRBD1 once TRBV7-9 TGTGCCAGCAGCCCGTTTCTGACAGGGAGAAACATTCAGTACTTC CASSPFLTGRNIQYF
TRBJ1-1 - - TRBV28 TGTGCCAGCAGTTTACCAGAGAACACTGAAGCTTTCTTT CASSLPENTEAFF
TRBJ1-1 TRBD1 - TRBV5-1 TGCGCCAGCAGCTACGGACAGGCAATAGGGGTCTTT CASSYGQAIGVF
TRBJ2-3 TRBD2 - TRBV5-1 TGCGCCAGCAGCTCTGGGACTAGCGGGGGCACAGATACGCAGTATTTT CASSSGTSGGTDTQYF
TRBJ2-7 - - TRBV5-1 TGCGCCAGCAACGCCGGGCCCGGGGGCGAGCAGTACTTC CASNAGPGGEQYF
TRBJ1-2 - - TRBV6-5 TGTGCCAGCACCCCTTCAGGGGCAGCGGGCTACACCTTC CASTPSGAAGYTF
TRBJ1-5 - once TRBV6-5 TGTGCCAGCAGTTACTCGAGGGTAGATCAGCCCCAGCATTTT CASSYSRVDQPQHF
TRBJ2-5 - few TRBV3-1/TRBV3-2 TGTGCCAGCAGCCACTGGGCAGAAGAGACCCAGTACTTC CASSHWAEETQYF
TRBJ1-2 TRBD1 - TRBV2 TGTGCCAGCAGTGGGAGGGGACAGGGGGCACTAGGCTATGGCTACACCTTC CASSGRGQGALGYGYTF
TRBJ2-3 TRBD1 - TRBV3-1/TRBV3-2 TGTGCCAGCAGCCACGGCTTCGACAGGGGGCGAGATTTT CASSHGFDRGRDF
TRBJ1-4 - once TRBV7-8 TGTGCCAGCAGCCCAGGCACTAATGAAAAACTGTTTTTT CASSPGTNEKLFF
TRBJ2-1 TRBD2 once TRBV7-2 TGTGCCAGCGGAGACGGGACTAGCGGGGGGAATGAGCAGTTCTTC CASGDGTSGGNEQFF
TRBJ2-4 TRBD1 - TRBV5-1 TGCGCCAGCAGCTGGGGACAGGGGGGAGCCAAAAACATTCAGTACTTC CASSWGQGGAKNIQYF
TRBJ2-7 - - TRBV5-1 TGCGCCAGCAGCTTGGGGTCGCCGAAAGACTCCAGCTCCTACGAGCAGTACTTC CASSLGSPKDSSSYEQYF
TRBJ1-2 TRBD1 - TRBV6-5 TGTGCCAGTGGGACAGGGGGGGCAGCTAACTATGGCTACACCTTC CASGTGGAANYGYTF
TRBJ1-1 - - TRBV6-5 TGTGCCAGCAGGGGACAAATCCCCCCTGAAGCTTTCTTT CASRGQIPPEAFF
TRBJ1-4 TRBD1 - TRBV11-2 TGTGCCAGCAGCCCGGACAGGGTAAATGAAAAACTGTTTTTT CASSPDRVNEKLFF
TRBJ1-2 TRBD1 - TRBV20-1 TGCAGTTCTGGACAGGGAGGTGGCTACACCTTC CSSGQGGGYTF
TRBJ2-5 TRBD1 - TRBV7-3 TGTGCCAGCAGCCGGGGACAGGAAGAGACCCAGTACTTC CASSRGQEETQYF
TRBJ2-1 - - TRBV25-1 TGTGCCAGCAGAATGACAGGCTCCTACAATGAGCAGTTCTTC CASRMTGSYNEQFF
TRBJ2-5 TRBD2 - TRBV4-2 TGTGCCAGCAGCCAAGAAGGGCAGCGGGGGGGAAGCCAAGAGACCCAGTACTTC CASSQEGQRGGSQETQYF
TRBJ2-5 - - TRBV7-2 TGTGCCAGCAGCTTAGCTAAACTCAGCGAAGAGACCCAGTACTTC CASSLAKLSEETQYF
TRBJ1-2 - - TRBV28 TGTGCCAGCAGAATACAGGGAAGGGGAGAGGGCTATGGCTACACCTTC CASRIQGRGEGYGYTF
TRBJ1-2 TRBD1 - TRBV5-4 TGTGCCAGCAGCAGACCCGGGACAGATTTCGGCTACACCTTC CASSRPGTDFGYTF
TRBJ2-5 - - TRBV5-5 TGTGCCAGCAGCCCCGACAGTTTAGAGACCCAGTACTTC CASSPDSLETQYF
TRBJ2-3 TRBD2 - TRBV3-1/TRBV3-2 TGTGCCAGCAGCCAAGATCCGGGACTAGCTCTTGGGGCAAAGATTACGCAGTATTTT CASSQDPGLALGAKITQYF
TRBJ1-2 - - TRBV6-5 TGTGCCAGCACCCTAGCCCCCGCAGGAAACTATGGCTACACCTTC CASTLAPAGNYGYTF
TRBJ1-1 - - TRBV28 TGTGCCAGCAGTTTGTACTCTGAAGCTTTCTTT CASSLYSEAFF
TRBJ1-5 TRBD1 - TRBV24-1 TGTGCCACCAGTTCAAAGGGGGCGAGCAATCAGCCCCAGCATTTT CATSSKGASNQPQHF
TRBJ1-1 TRBD1 - TRBV15 TGTGCCACCAGCAGAGATAGGCAGGGGGCTGAAGCTTTCTTT CATSRDRQGAEAFF
TRBJ1-3 - - TRBV6-6 TGTGCCAGCAGTACAGGGTCTACCATATATTTT CASSTGSTIYF
TRBJ1-1 TRBD1 many TRBV5-1 TGCGCCAGCAGCCCCCGGTCGGGCAGGGGGCTCGACACTGAAGCTTTCTTT CASSPRSGRGLDTEAFF
TRBJ1-1 - - TRBV19 TGTGCCAGTAGTACCGACAGATACACTGAAGCTTTCTTT CASSTDRYTEAFF
TRBJ1-1 - - TRBV6-6 TGTGCCAGCAGACCAAACTCGGGGGGGCAAGTAGAAGCTTTCTTT CASRPNSGGQVEAFF
TRBJ2-5 - - TRBV4-3 TGCGCCAGCAGCCAAGATTACGGGGGCCAAGAGACCCAGTACTTC CASSQDYGGQETQYF
TRBJ1-6 TRBD1 - TRBV7-2 TGTGCCAGCAGCCCACAGGGGGCAAATTCACCCCTCCACTTT CASSPQGANSPLHF